This T cell receptor (beta chain) stems from a study of CD8 T cells in ankylosing spondylitis. Study-wide points: Disease-linked clones were CD8+ and relatively rare in peripheral blood. Earlier reports found some motif variants in synovial fluid and blood in reactive arthritis. A TCR beta motif of several highly homologous variants appeared characteristic of ankylosing spondylitis blood.

Germline CDR1 is SGHRS and CDR2 is YFSETQ. The ends were cut back, 0 bases at V and 0 bases at J, with 10 bases in the middle. The length of the CDR3 is 15 residues. Remarks on this clonotype: Antigen: not known.

Each TCR beta library was made by quantitative 5'-RACE that incorporated molecular barcodes. TCRdb analysed the 5' RACE reads with MiXCR anew, one entry per CDR3 protein. The repertoire consists of around 150,000 distinct CDR3 sequences, with roughly 44% occurring once and the leading ten covering over 12%. The chain has TRBV5-1 and TRBJ2-7; D perhaps matches TRBD2 (6 bases). This TCR was recovered from a male donor with ankylosing spondylitis. The source material was synovial fluid, either unsorted or a sorted T cell fraction (not recorded which). The CDR3 bases are TGCGCCAGCAGCTTGGAATGGGGGGACTCCTACGAGCAGTACTTC. Translating it yields CASSLEWGDSYEQYF.